This TCR beta chain derives from a study of post-analysis software for immune sequencing data (dated by TCRdb to about 2015). With respect to the entire study: Recorded disease courses included relapsing-remitting, secondary progressive and progressive-relapsing multiple sclerosis, with some patients lacking subtype annotation. The multiple sclerosis patient repertoires were compared with about a dozen previously published healthy control repertoires from donors aged roughly 6 to 27 years. A subset of samples was prepared in parallel using single-end sample barcoding, then pooled and co-amplified after Illumina adapter ligation.

Trimming removed 0 bases from V and 3 bases from J, leaving 15 bases between the germline ends. The germline V gene yields MNHEY for CDR1 and SVGAGI for CDR2. There are 16 amino acids in the CDR3, from cysteine to phenylalanine inclusive. The only DNA kept is the CDR3, 48 bases in frame from the first base. On this clonotype itself: Its antigen is currently not known. No much larger clone exists at a distance of one base, and base qualities are not known.

Library preparation used PCR. The reads were generated on an Illumina HiSeq 2500. To reduce PCR and sequencing biases, unique molecular identifiers were incorporated into the TCR beta cDNA libraries. Approximately 500,000 cDNA molecules were obtained for every 1 to 10 million input T cells, so each molecule roughly corresponded to one T cell. The patient libraries were prepared and sequenced using the same protocol as the earlier healthy control dataset. Within a given batch, samples were prepared together, multiplexed and sequenced on the same HiSeq lane. On the authors' methods: Raw barcoded reads were processed with MIGEC, and single-read molecular identifier groups were discarded before consensus assembly and CDR3 extraction. VDJtools was used for post-analysis of the clonotype tables, and diversity was normalized by down-sampling every dataset to the size of the smallest sample. In repertoire overlap clustering, CDR3 amino acid sequences, but not nucleotide sequences, were matched to correct batch-related cross-sample contamination. Using fastp trimming at Q25 and MiXCR clonotype assembly, TCRdb reanalyzed the public sequencing data and kept in-frame beta chains. Entries are consolidated by CDR3 protein sequence, retaining the most common genes and DNA. Clone size and V and J calls follow TCRdb, not the original study. The sample table contains roughly 600,000 distinct CDR3 sequences; only one count was recorded for roughly 46% of them. Clones ranked in the top ten supply around 1.7% of the sample.

The research as a whole found: Significantly higher frequencies in patients than in controls were found for several TRBV segments, including TRBV5-6, TRBV5-1 and TRBV20-1. Multiple sclerosis patients had significantly lower normalized Chao1 diversity than controls, a result that suggests substantial peripheral T-cell clonal expansion. Direct clustering with F measure showed strong co-clustering of samples prepared in the same batch, prompting a batch-effect correction. The control group was slightly older than the multiple sclerosis patient group.

TCR beta repertoires were profiled from peripheral blood of over 10 young patients with multiple sclerosis to demonstrate the VDJtools post-analysis software. The multiple sclerosis patients were children and adolescents ranging in age from roughly 6 to 16 years. The sample was blood. The receptor was isolated from a girl aged 10 to 17 with multiple sclerosis. The receptor chain draws on TRBV6-5 and TRBJ2-7, and possibly TRBD1, on 6 matching bases. The CDR3 loop reads CASSYSTQGKYYEQYF. The sequenced DNA is TGTGCCAGCAGTTACTCGACTCAGGGGAAATACTACGAGCAGTACTTC.